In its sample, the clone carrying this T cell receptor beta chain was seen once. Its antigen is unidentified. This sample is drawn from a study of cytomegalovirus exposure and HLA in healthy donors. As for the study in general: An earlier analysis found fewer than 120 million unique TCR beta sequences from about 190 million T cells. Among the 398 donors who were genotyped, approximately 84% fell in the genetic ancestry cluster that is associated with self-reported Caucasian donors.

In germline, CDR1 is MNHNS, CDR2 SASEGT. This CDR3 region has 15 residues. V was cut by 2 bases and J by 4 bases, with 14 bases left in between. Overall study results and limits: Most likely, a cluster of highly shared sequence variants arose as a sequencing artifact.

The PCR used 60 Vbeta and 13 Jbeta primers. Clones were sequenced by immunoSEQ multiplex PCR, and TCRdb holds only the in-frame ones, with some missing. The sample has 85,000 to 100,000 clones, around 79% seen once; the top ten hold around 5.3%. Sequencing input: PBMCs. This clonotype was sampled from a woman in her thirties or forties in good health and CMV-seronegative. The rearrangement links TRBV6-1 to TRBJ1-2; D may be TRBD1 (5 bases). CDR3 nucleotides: TGTGCCAGCAGTGAAAGCCGGCAGGGAGGCTATGGCTACACCTTC. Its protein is CASSESRQGGYGYTF.